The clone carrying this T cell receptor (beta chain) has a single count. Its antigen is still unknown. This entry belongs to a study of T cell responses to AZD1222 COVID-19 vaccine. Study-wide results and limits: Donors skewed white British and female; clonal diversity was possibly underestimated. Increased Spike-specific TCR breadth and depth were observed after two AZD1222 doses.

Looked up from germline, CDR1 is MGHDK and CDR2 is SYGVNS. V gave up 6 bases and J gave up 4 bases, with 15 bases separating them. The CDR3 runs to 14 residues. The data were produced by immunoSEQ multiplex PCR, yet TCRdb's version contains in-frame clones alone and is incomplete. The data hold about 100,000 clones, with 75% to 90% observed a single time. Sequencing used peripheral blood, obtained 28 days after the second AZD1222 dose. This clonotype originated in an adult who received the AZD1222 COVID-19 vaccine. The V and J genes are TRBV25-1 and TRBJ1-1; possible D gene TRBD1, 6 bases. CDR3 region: CASRDKQGSTEAFF. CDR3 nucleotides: TGTGCCAGCAGAGATAAACAGGGAAGCACTGAAGCTTTCTTT.